These 27 T cell receptor beta chains originate from one sample sequenced in a study of lymphopenia after photon versus proton radiotherapy. Clones were sequenced by immunoSEQ multiplex PCR, and TCRdb holds only the in-frame ones, with some missing. The sample has 65,000 to 85,000 clones; 92% are singletons. The sample here was peripheral blood, taken from a patient treated with photon-based radiotherapy. The receptors were sampled from a middle-aged woman with cholangiocarcinoma.

The chain employs TRBV28 and TRBJ2-1, with 11 bases fitting TRBD2. The CDR3 length is 15 residues. J was trimmed by 7 bases and V by 8 bases; bases with no gene match: 10. Per the germline V gene, CDR1 is MDHEN and CDR2 is SYDVKM. DNA of the CDR3: TGTGCCAGCTCCCCCCCGACTAGCGGGAATAATGAGCAGTTCTTC. It yields the protein CASSPPTSGNNEQFF.

The V call is TRBV2, the J call TRBJ1-1, with no clear D. Germline V lookup: CDR1 SNHLY, CDR2 FYNNEI. The CDR3 is 11 residues long. Trimming shortened V by 7 bases and J by 4 bases, and 7 bases separated the two germline ends. The CDR3 DNA reads as TGTGCCAGCATCGAGGCCACTGAAGCTTTCTTT. Translating it yields CASIEATEAFF.

The J gene is TRBJ2-7, the V gene TRBV25-1; D remains unclear. This CDR3 comprises 13 residues. Looked up from germline, CDR1 is MGHDK and CDR2 is SYGVNS. The V end lost 4 bases, the J end lost 0 bases, and 7 bases lay between the germline ends. In DNA, the CDR3 is TGTGCCAGCAGTGCGGAGAACTCCTACGAGCAGTACTTC. Its translation: CASSAENSYEQYF.

The chain links TRBV6-1 to TRBJ2-7, with D possibly being TRBD2 (7 bases). The germline V gene encodes CDR1 MNHNS and CDR2 SASEGT. The V end lost 8 bases, the J end lost 4 bases, and 21 bases lay between the germline ends. The CDR3 has 15 residues. The CDR3 bases are TGTGCCAGCCTAGAAAGCGGGACACCCCGTTACGAGCAGTACTTC. Protein sequence: CASLESGTPRYEQYF.

The V and J genes are TRBV25-1 and TRBJ1-1; D unresolved. V lost 2 bases and J lost 10, with 14 bases in between. The CDR3 consists of 13 residues. CDR1 is MGHDK and CDR2 is SYGVNS in the germline V gene. In DNA form, the CDR3 reads TGTGCCAGCAGTGAAAGGGCAGCGGAAGGAGCTTTCTTT. Its protein product is CASSERAAEGAFF.

The genes are TRBV19 and TRBJ1-5, with 7 nucleotides matching TRBD1. The V gene's germline CDR1 is LNHDA and CDR2 SQIVND (reference sequence). This CDR3 has 14 residues. The J segment lost 0 bases and the V segment lost 8 bases, leaving 4 bases of the junction unmatched. The CDR3, as DNA: TGTGCCAGTGGGACAGCGTATAGCAATCAGCCCCAGCATTTT. It translates to CASGTAYSNQPQHF. The full variable domain, with the rest looked up from reference TRBV19 and TRBJ1-5, is DGGITQSPKYLFRKEGQNVTLSCEQNLNHDAMYWYRQDPGQGLRLIYYSQIVNDFQKGDIAEGYSVSREKKESFPLTVTSAQKNPTAFYLCASGTAYSNQPQHFGDGTRLSIL.

The chain employs TRBV10-3 and TRBJ1-1; D is possibly TRBD1 (6 bases). Per the germline V gene, CDR1 is ENHRY and CDR2 is SYGVKD. The V end lost 0 bases, the J end lost 5 bases, and 19 bases lay between the germline ends. CDR3 size: 17 residues. This CDR3 reads CAISESQGRESRTEAFF. CDR3 sequence (DNA): TGTGCCATCAGTGAGTCTCAGGGGCGGGAGTCTCGGACTGAAGCTTTCTTT.

This chain uses TRBV5-1 with TRBJ1-2, with D unresolved. V was pared by 5 bases and J by 0 bases, with 11 bases between. CDR1 and CDR2 from the germline V gene are SGHRS and YFSETQ. The CDR3 loop spans 14 amino acids. Here the CDR3 DNA reads TGCGCCAGCAGGACGACGGGCGCTAACTATGGCTACACCTTC. This translates into CASRTTGANYGYTF.

This clone was picked up one time. The chain combines TRBV18 with TRBJ1-2; D is ambiguous. From germline, CDR1 is KGHSH and CDR2 LQKENI. Trimming left V 3 bases short and J 0 bases short, with 11 bases between. The CDR3 runs 15 residues. The CDR3 here is CASSPDTLPNYGYTF. CDR3 DNA sequence: TGTGCCAGCTCACCCGACACGCTCCCTAACTATGGCTACACCTTC.

This clone was counted a single time. This chain links TRBV4-3 with TRBJ2-3; D is unresolved. Trimming removed 1 base at V and 6 bases at J, with 17 bases between. The length of the CDR3 is 16 residues. Germline V lookup: CDR1 LGHNA, CDR2 YSLEER. CDR3 in DNA: TGCGCCAGCAGCCAAGGCTCGGCTAGTGGAAGGGATACGCAGTATTTT. It encodes CASSQGSASGRDTQYF.

Written as DNA, the CDR3 is TGTGCCTGGAGTCCCTTGTTGGACACCATATATTTT. It is translated as CAWSPLLDTIYF. V usage is TRBV30 and J usage is TRBJ1-3; D gene unclear. The germline CDR1 and CDR2 sequences are GTSNPN and SVGIG (reference sequence). The germline V and J ends were trimmed by 2 bases and 8 bases, with 10 bases remaining between them. The CDR3 sequence is 12 residues long. The full variable domain, in which reference TRBV30 and TRBJ1-3 provide the parts outside the CDR3, is SQTIHQWPATLVQPVGSPLSLECTVEGTSNPNLYWYRQAAGRGLQLLFYSVGIGQISSEVPQNLSASRPQDRQFILSSKKLLLSDSGFYLCAWSPLLDTIYFGEGSWLTVV.

The chain links TRBV5-4 to TRBJ1-1; D unclear. Germline V gene sequence: CDR1 SGHNT, CDR2 YYREEE (reference sequence). Trimming left V 0 bases short and J 4 bases short, with 13 bases between. The length of the CDR3 is 15 residues. The CDR3: CASSLDPVGGTEAFF. The DNA for the CDR3 is TGTGCCAGCAGCTTGGACCCAGTTGGAGGCACTGAAGCTTTCTTT.

The chain combines TRBV15 with TRBJ1-3, with D perhaps TRBD1 (5 bases). The CDR3 has 15 residues. Germline lookup yields CDR1 LNHNV and CDR2 YYDKDF (reference sequence). Trimming removed 5 bases at V and 0 bases at J, with 11 bases between. For the CDR3, the DNA is TGTGCCACCAGCTCGGGACCGTACTCTGGAAACACCATATATTTT. Amino acid sequence: CATSSGPYSGNTIYF.

The chain uses TRBV5-1 and TRBJ1-1; weak D call: TRBD1 (6 bases). CDR1 is SGHRS and CDR2 is YFSETQ in the germline V gene. V was trimmed by 7 bases and J by 11 bases, leaving 21 bases between them. This CDR3 is 13 amino acids long. In nucleotides, the CDR3 is TGCGCCAGCTACCCTGGGGAAACAGGGCCGGCTTTCTTT. Translation gives CASYPGETGPAFF. The full variable domain, with the rest looked up from reference TRBV5-1 and TRBJ1-1, is KAGVTQTPRYLIKTRGQQVTLSCSPISGHRSVSWYQQTPGQGLQFLFEYFSETQRNKGNFPGRFSGRQFSNSRSEMNVSTLELGDSALYLCASYPGETGPAFFGQGTRLTVV.

The CDR3 here is CASSISLGTVGQPQHF. CDR3 DNA: TGTGCCAGTAGTATTTCCCTAGGGACAGTCGGTCAGCCCCAGCATTTT. V is TRBV19 and J is TRBJ1-5; 7 bases align to TRBD1. The germline V gene encodes CDR1 LNHDA and CDR2 SQIVND (reference sequence). V lost 3 bases and J lost 6; bases outside the gene matches: 11. CDR3 size: 16 residues. Variable domain in full (rest from reference TRBV19 and TRBJ1-5): DGGITQSPKYLFRKEGQNVTLSCEQNLNHDAMYWYRQDPGQGLRLIYYSQIVNDFQKGDIAEGYSVSREKKESFPLTVTSAQKNPTAFYLCASSISLGTVGQPQHFGDGTRLSIL.

The chain employs TRBV7-2 and TRBJ2-3; TRBD2 matches 15 bases. The CDR3 sequence is 16 residues long. Germline-derived CDR1 and CDR2 are SGHTA and FQGNSA. The junction had 5 bases not matched to a gene; V was cut back by 6 bases and J by 4 bases. CDR3 residues: CASSRTSGREADTQYF. CDR3 DNA: TGTGCCAGCAGTCGGACTAGCGGGAGGGAGGCAGATACGCAGTATTTT.

CDR3 region: CASSHPRGPDNEKLFF. The CDR3 coding sequence is TGCGCCAGCAGCCATCCCAGGGGCCCAGATAATGAAAAACTGTTTTTT. The J gene is TRBJ1-4, the V gene TRBV4-1; a possible D gene is TRBD1 (6 bases). Trimming left V 3 bases short and J 4 bases short, with 15 bases between. This CDR3 comprises 16 residues. Germline assignment: CDR1 MGHRA and CDR2 YSYEKL.

This chain uses TRBV5-4 with TRBJ2-5; D unclear. Trimming left V 2 bases short and J 6 bases short, with 17 bases between. Germline V lookup: CDR1 SGHNT, CDR2 YYREEE (reference sequence). The CDR3 loop spans 15 amino acids. Here the CDR3 DNA reads TGTGCCAGCAGCTTCGAGTCTTCGTGGGGAAAGACCCAGTACTTC. This translates into CASSFESSWGKTQYF.

This clone was observed a single time. The chain recombines TRBV7-9 with TRBJ2-7, with TRBD1 matching over 8 bases. The V segment lost 4 bases and the J segment 3 bases; nucleotides outside the gene matches: 5. Germline assignment: CDR1 SEHNR and CDR2 FQNEAQ (reference sequence). This CDR3 contains 14 residues. CDR3 coding DNA: TGTGCCAGCAGCTCTCGGACAGGGAGCTACGAGCAGTACTTC. Translation: CASSSRTGSYEQYF.

The chain joins TRBV6-6 to TRBJ1-2; D uncertain. This CDR3 contains 15 residues. V lost 8 bases and J 8 bases, leaving 24 bases between the germline ends. The germline CDR1 and CDR2 sequences are MNHNY and SVGAGI (reference sequence). CDR3 amino acids: CASLSVGQVERGYTF. The CDR3 DNA reads TGTGCCAGCCTATCGGTAGGGCAGGTTGAGCGGGGCTACACCTTC.

The rearrangement links TRBV28 to TRBJ2-7; 7 nucleotides agree with TRBD1. Germline V gene data show CDR1 as MDHEN and CDR2 as SYDVKM. Trimming removed 7 bases from V and 1 base from J; junction bases left unmatched: 10. This CDR3 contains 15 residues. CDR3 amino acids: CASIRGTAGSYEQYF. CDR3 in DNA: TGTGCCAGCATTCGAGGGACAGCCGGATCCTACGAGCAGTACTTC.

This clone was seen once. The chain employs TRBV14 and TRBJ2-7; D might be TRBD1 (5 bases). Trimming pared 4 bases from V and 1 base from J, leaving 11 bases between. CDR1 SGHDN and CDR2 FVKESK come from the germline V gene. CDR3 size: 14 residues. The DNA for the CDR3 is TGTGCCAGCAGCCCCTGGGGCGGTTCCTACGAGCAGTACTTC. This codes for CASSPWGGSYEQYF. The full variable domain, rest sourced from reference TRBV14 and TRBJ2-7, is EAGVTQFPSHSVIEKGQTVTLRCDPISGHDNLYWYRRVMGKEIKFLLHFVKESKQDESGMPNNRFLAERTGGTYSTLKVQPAELEDSGVYFCASSPWGGSYEQYFGPGTRLTVT.

The chain has TRBV18 and TRBJ2-5; 7 bases agree with TRBD2. The CDR3 totals 15 residues. Germline-derived CDR1 and CDR2 are KGHSH and LQKENI. With V trimmed by 3 bases and J by 4 bases, 8 bases remained unmatched. CDR3 region: CASSPSGTNLETQYF. The CDR3 bases are TGTGCCAGCTCACCGTCCGGGACTAACCTAGAGACCCAGTACTTC.

The chain recombines TRBV19 with TRBJ2-1, with 14 bases matching TRBD2. CDR1 and CDR2 from the germline V gene are LNHDA and SQIVND (reference sequence). Losses at the gene ends were 6 bases for V and 2 bases for J; bases not matched to a gene: 3. The CDR3 sequence is 16 residues long. This CDR3 reads CASRRTSGGTYNEQFF. CDR3 bases: TGTGCCAGTAGGAGGACTAGCGGGGGGACCTACAATGAGCAGTTCTTC.

The chain links TRBV6-1 to TRBJ2-5, with 7 positions matching TRBD1. CDR1 MNHNS and CDR2 SASEGT come from the germline V gene. The CDR3 extends over 14 amino acids. V lost 4 bases to trimming and J lost 1 base; unmatched junction nucleotides: 3. CDR3 in amino acids: CASSGGQFQETQYF. CDR3 nucleotide sequence: TGTGCCAGCAGTGGGGGACAGTTCCAAGAGACCCAGTACTTC.

The rearrangement links TRBV9 to TRBJ1-1; D is uncertain. This CDR3 is 13 amino acids long. Germline CDR1 reads SGDLS; CDR2 reads YYNGEE. V lost 4 bases and J lost 0, with 7 bases in between. The CDR3 here is CASSPRMNTEAFF. For the CDR3, the DNA is TGTGCCAGCAGCCCCCGCATGAACACTGAAGCTTTCTTT.

The rearrangement links TRBV6-1 to TRBJ1-1; TRBD1 matches at 8 bases. Trimming removed 3 bases from V and 3 bases from J; junction bases left unmatched: 9. The germline CDR1 and CDR2 sequences are MNHNS and SASEGT. This CDR3 has 16 residues. DNA for the CDR3: TGTGCCAGCAGTGACCCAGGGGGCCTAAGTCACACTGAAGCTTTCTTT. Its protein product is CASSDPGGLSHTEAFF.